This T cell receptor (beta chain) is from a study of blood T cells in healthy people across ages. V lost 0 bases to trimming and J lost 9 bases, with 6 bases between them. CDR1 is MNHEY, CDR2 SVGAGI, per germline. This CDR3 spans 12 amino acids. It was with a sample-barcoded 5' primer and a J-beta primer mix that a second PCR of roughly 6 to 12 cycles was run. One entry per CDR3 protein, called by TCRdb with MiXCR from the 5' RACE reads. The table includes about 680,000 distinct CDR3 sequences, roughly 50% detected once. The V and J genes are TRBV6-5 and TRBJ2-1; D unresolved. Specimen: blood. The clonotype was recovered from an older woman in good health. The CDR3 region has the DNA TGTGCCAGCAGTTACTCGCTAGGTGAGCAGTTCTTC. This gives the protein CASSYSLGEQFF.